The 20 T cell receptor beta chains given below trace back to one sample, sequenced in a study of monozygotic twins with inflammatory bowel disease. From the 5' RACE reads, TCRdb lists one entry per CDR3 protein and no DNA. The sample spans some 190,000 distinct CDR3 sequences; the ten largest clones claim roughly 7.1%. The source material was blood. Receptor source: a human donor with ulcerative colitis or Crohn's disease, or a healthy co-twin of an affected twin (not recorded which).

This sequence joins TRBV29-1 and TRBJ2-5. The CDR3 is 12 residues long. The germline gives CDR1 SQVTM, CDR2 ANQGSEA. CDR3 loop: CSVAAEQETQYF. The whole variable domain, remainder taken from reference TRBV29-1 and TRBJ2-5, is SAVISQKPSRDICQRGTSLTIQCQVDSQVTMMFWYRQQPGQSLTLIATANQGSEATYESGFVIDKFPISRPNLTFSTLTVSNMSPEDSSIYLCSVAAEQETQYFGPGTRLLVL.

The V call is TRBV20-1, the J call TRBJ2-1; TCRdb proposes TRBD2, but this gene call is untestable without DNA. CDR3 size: 12 residues. CDR1 and CDR2 (germline): DFQATT, SNEGSKA (reference sequence). The CDR3 region is CSASPFRDEQFF.

The chain combines TRBV2 with TRBJ1-2. CDR3 length equals 14 residues. Germline CDR1 and CDR2: SNHLY and FYNNEI. CDR3 protein: CTSSLDRDRYGYTF.

This chain connects TRBV12-3 or TRBV12-4 to TRBJ1-5; TCRdb lists TRBD1, though no DNA is available to test this call. There are 14 residues in the CDR3. The CDR3 spells CASSLDRVNQPQHF.

The V call is TRBV12-3 or TRBV12-4, the J call TRBJ2-7. The CDR3 is 11 amino acids. The CDR3 here is CASSLVSEQYF.

This chain links TRBV20-1 with TRBJ2-3. The CDR3 sequence is 13 residues long. The V gene's germline CDR1 is DFQATT and CDR2 SNEGSKA (reference sequence). The CDR3 spells CSALTPYTDTQYF.

The chain links TRBV7-2 to TRBJ2-2; lacking DNA, the TRBD2 call made by TCRdb goes unchecked. This CDR3 region has 16 residues. Germline CDR1 and CDR2: SGHTA and FQGNSA. CDR3 sequence: CASSPLAGIWTGELFF.

This chain links TRBV7-6 with TRBJ2-1; TCRdb indicates TRBD2, and absent DNA this call remains unverified. This CDR3 is built from 15 residues. Germline CDR1 and CDR2: SGHVS and FNYEAQ. The CDR3 here is CASSLGAGIVNEQFF.

The chain employs TRBV4-3 and TRBJ1-6; lacking DNA, the TRBD1 call made by TCRdb goes unchecked. Germline CDR1 reads LGHNA; CDR2 reads YSLEER. The CDR3 has 15 residues. CDR3 sequence reads: CASSQGTGQGLPLHF.

The chain joins TRBV5-1 to TRBJ1-2; TCRdb picks TRBD1, but there is no DNA to check that call. The CDR3 is made up of 14 amino acids. Germline V lookup: CDR1 SGHRS, CDR2 YFSETQ. The CDR3 loop reads CASSLSQGEGGYTF.

The rearrangement links TRBV5-1 to TRBJ1-4. Germline lookup yields CDR1 SGHRS and CDR2 YFSETQ. The CDR3 has 13 residues. The CDR3: CASSLAGYEKLFF. Based on the CDR3 plus reference TRBV5-1 and TRBJ1-4, the full variable domain is KAGVTQTPRYLIKTRGQQVTLSCSPISGHRSVSWYQQTPGQGLQFLFEYFSETQRNKGNFPGRFSGRQFSNSRSEMNVSTLELGDSALYLCASSLAGYEKLFFGSGTQLSVL.

The chain recombines TRBV12-3 or TRBV12-4 with TRBJ2-5. The CDR3 sequence is 11 residues long. The CDR3 sequence: CASGFLGTQYF.

The chain carries TRBV30 and TRBJ2-1. CDR1 and CDR2 (germline): GTSNPN, SVGIG (reference sequence). The CDR3 sequence is 12 residues long. The chain's CDR3 is CAWSVLGNEQFF.

The genes are TRBV12-3 or TRBV12-4 and TRBJ2-3; the D call from TCRdb, TRBD2, cannot be confirmed without DNA. The CDR3 sequence is 13 residues long. The CDR3 reads CASSLGRQPTQYF.

This chain uses TRBV25-1 with TRBJ1-1. The CDR3 runs 13 residues. The V gene's germline CDR1 is MGHDK and CDR2 SYGVNS. This CDR3 reads CASSEFGHTEAFF.

V and J are TRBV20-1 and TRBJ1-2; the D call of TRBD1 rests on TCRdb alone, since no DNA is present to check it. In germline, CDR1 is DFQATT, CDR2 SNEGSKA (reference sequence). This CDR3 contains 15 residues. The CDR3 sequence: CSARARGGLDYGYTF.

The V call is TRBV7-3, the J call TRBJ2-3. CDR3 length equals 13 residues. CDR1 is SGHTA and CDR2 is FQGTGA in the germline V gene. The CDR3 loop is CASSPLGSDTQYF.

The chain is built from TRBV5-1 and TRBJ1-2. CDR3 length equals 14 residues. The germline gives CDR1 SGHRS, CDR2 YFSETQ. CDR3 residues: CASSLDGERYGYTF.

This chain uses TRBV5-1 with TRBJ1-6. The CDR3 consists of 15 residues. CDR1 SGHRS and CDR2 YFSETQ come from the germline V gene. The CDR3 sequence is CASSLDSTYNSPLHF.

V is TRBV20-1 and J is TRBJ2-7; absent DNA, TCRdb's TRBD2 call cannot be checked. Looked up from germline, CDR1 is DFQATT and CDR2 is SNEGSKA (reference sequence). This CDR3 has 14 amino acids. The chain's CDR3 is CSAGTSGMTYEQYF.